This entry describes one TCR beta chain. Its antigen remains unidentified. The data were obtained in a study of regulatory T cells. Study-wide results and caveats: Skewed V and J usage and few unique V-J pairs marked patient repertoires, most in Tregs. Shannon entropy was nonsignificantly lower in patient CD8+ T cells than control CD8+ cells.

The PCR used 52 TRBV and 13 TRBJ primers. The assay was immunoSEQ multiplex PCR, and TCRdb's table has in-frame clones only and misses some. The profile shows approximately 15,000 clones, around 90% of them singletons. Sequencing was performed on CD8+ T cells sorted from blood. The TCR originated in a person under 35 with CD3G deficiency.

This CDR3 is CASSRTSGYTGELFF. The CDR3 DNA reads as TGCGCCAGCAGCCGGACTAGCGGATACACCGGGGAGCTGTTTTTT. The rearrangement joins TRBV4-1 to TRBJ2-2, with TRBD2 identical over 10 bases. V lost 4 bases to trimming and J lost 3 bases; unmatched junction nucleotides: 2. Germline V gene sequence: CDR1 MGHRA, CDR2 YSYEKL. This CDR3 region has 15 residues.